A single sample is the source of the 8 T cell receptor beta chains below, sequenced in a study of cytomegalovirus exposure and HLA in healthy donors. Primers for the PCR totalled 60 Vbeta and 13 Jbeta. Some clones are missing from TCRdb's copy, which holds only in-frame ones; the method was immunoSEQ multiplex PCR. The sample holds roughly 150,000 clones, about 80% seen once. Specimen: PBMCs. The receptors here all came from a man aged 40-49 years in good health and CMV-seronegative.

The chain couples TRBV18 to TRBJ1-2; 9 bases map to TRBD1. Germline lookup yields CDR1 KGHSH and CDR2 LQKENI. After removal of 0 bases from V and 2 bases from J, the junction contained 4 bases not matched to a gene. This CDR3 comprises 16 residues. The CDR3 loop reads CASSPPGTGRNYGYTF. Here the CDR3 DNA reads TGTGCCAGCTCACCACCGGGGACAGGGAGGAACTATGGCTACACCTTC. The variable domain in full, with the rest retrieved from reference TRBV18 and TRBJ1-2, is NAGVMQNPRHLVRRRGQEARLRCSPMKGHSHVYWYRQLPEEGLKFMVYLQKENIIDESGMPKERFSAEFPKEGPSILRIQQVVRGDSAAYFCASSPPGTGRNYGYTFGSGTRLTVV.

In this sample, this clone turned up a few times. The chain links TRBV7-2 to TRBJ2-3, with D possibly TRBD1 on 6 matching bases. This CDR3 region has 14 residues. V lost 5 bases, J lost 3 bases, and 12 bases lay in between. The germline V gene encodes CDR1 SGHTA and CDR2 FQGNSA. This chain's CDR3 is CASSTNRATDTQYF. The CDR3 DNA reads as TGTGCCAGCAGCACGAACAGGGCTACAGATACGCAGTATTTT.

The CDR3 coding sequence is TGTGCCAGCAGCTTGTTTGGTAGGACAGAGCTCTACGAGCAGTACTTC. Amino acid sequence: CASSLFGRTELYEQYF. The V call is TRBV5-5, the J call TRBJ2-7; tentative D call: TRBD1 (6 bases). Germline V lookup: CDR1 SGHKS, CDR2 YYEKEE (reference sequence). Trimming removed 1 base at V and 3 bases at J, with 17 bases between. The CDR3 is made up of 16 amino acids. Together with reference TRBV5-5 and TRBJ2-7, the CDR3 gives the full variable domain: DAGVTQSPTHLIKTRGQQVTLRCSPISGHKSVSWYQQVLGQGPQFIFQYYEKEERGRGNFPDRFSARQFPNYSSELNVNALLLGDSALYLCASSLFGRTELYEQYFGPGTRLTVT.

The chain combines TRBV7-2 with TRBJ2-1, with TRBD1 matching over 7 bases. The CDR3 length is 16 residues. The junction had 13 bases not matched to a gene; V was cut back by 5 bases and J by 6 bases. CDR1 is SGHTA and CDR2 is FQGNSA in the germline V gene. CDR3 loop: CASSRVPGQRLNEQFF. The CDR3 DNA is TGTGCCAGCAGCCGGGTACCGGGACAGCGGCTCAATGAGCAGTTCTTC.

V and J are TRBV6-5 and TRBJ2-5; 7 bases agree with TRBD2. Losses at the gene ends were 6 bases for V and 4 bases for J; bases not matched to a gene: 8. Germline CDR1 is MNHEY and CDR2 is SVGAGI. The CDR3 is 14 residues long. CDR3 residues: CASRTGRAVETQYF. For the CDR3, the DNA is TGTGCCAGCAGGACTGGGAGGGCCGTAGAGACCCAGTACTTC.

The chain links TRBV7-2 to TRBJ2-1; the match to TRBD2 covers 7 bases. The CDR3 runs 14 residues. The trim removed 5 bases at V and 8 bases at J, leaving 9 bases unmatched. The V gene's germline CDR1 is SGHTA and CDR2 FQGNSA. For the CDR3, the DNA is TGTGCCAGCAGCCCTGGACTAGTTGTCGATGAGCAGTTCTTC. It is translated as CASSPGLVVDEQFF.

The genes are TRBV9 and TRBJ2-5; 11 bases line up with TRBD1. V lost 0 bases, J lost 6 bases, and 10 bases stayed unmatched. This CDR3 has 17 residues. Germline-derived CDR1 and CDR2 are SGDLS and YYNGEE. The CDR3 bases are TGTGCCAGCAGCGTAGCTCCCTCGGGACAGGGGGGGAAGACCCAGTACTTC. This gives the protein CASSVAPSGQGGKTQYF.

The rearrangement uses TRBV4-1 and TRBJ2-3; the match to TRBD2 covers 16 bases. After removal of 7 bases from V and 6 bases from J, the junction contained 7 bases not matched to a gene. There are 16 residues in the CDR3. Germline loops: CDR1 MGHRA, CDR2 YSYEKL. CDR3 nucleotide sequence: TGCGCCAGCACCCCGGGACTAGCGGGAGGGGCGGATACGCAGTATTTT. This gives the protein CASTPGLAGGADTQYF.